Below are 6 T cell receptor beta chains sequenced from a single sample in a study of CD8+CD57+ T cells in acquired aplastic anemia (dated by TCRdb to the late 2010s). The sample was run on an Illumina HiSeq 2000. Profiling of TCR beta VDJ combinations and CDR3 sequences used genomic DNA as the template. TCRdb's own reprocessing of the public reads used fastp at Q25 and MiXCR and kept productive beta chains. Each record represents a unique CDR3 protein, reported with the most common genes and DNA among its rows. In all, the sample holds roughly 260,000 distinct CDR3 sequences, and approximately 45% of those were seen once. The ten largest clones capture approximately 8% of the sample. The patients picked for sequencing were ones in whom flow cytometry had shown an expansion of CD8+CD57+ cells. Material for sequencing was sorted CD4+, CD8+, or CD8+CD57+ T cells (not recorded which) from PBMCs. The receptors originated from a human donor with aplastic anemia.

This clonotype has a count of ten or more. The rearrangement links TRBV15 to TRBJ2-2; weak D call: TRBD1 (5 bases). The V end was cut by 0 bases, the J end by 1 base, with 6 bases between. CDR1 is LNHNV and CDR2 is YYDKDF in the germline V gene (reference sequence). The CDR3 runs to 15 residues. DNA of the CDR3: TGTGCCACCAGCAGAGATAGGGGGAACACCGGGGAGCTGTTTTTT. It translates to CATSRDRGNTGELFF.

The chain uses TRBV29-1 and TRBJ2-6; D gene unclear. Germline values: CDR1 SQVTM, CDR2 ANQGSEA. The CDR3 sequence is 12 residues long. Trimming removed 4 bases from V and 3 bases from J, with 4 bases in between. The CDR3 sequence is CSVGGGANVLTF. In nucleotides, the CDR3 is TGCAGCGTTGGAGGTGGGGCCAACGTCCTGACTTTC.

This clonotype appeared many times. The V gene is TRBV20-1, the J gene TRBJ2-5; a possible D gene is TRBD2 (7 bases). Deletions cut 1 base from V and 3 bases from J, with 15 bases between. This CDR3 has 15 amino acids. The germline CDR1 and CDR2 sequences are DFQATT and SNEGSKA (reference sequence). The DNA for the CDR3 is TGCAGTGCTAGAGCTATAGGGGGGGAAAAAGAGACCCAGTACTTC. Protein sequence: CSARAIGGEKETQYF.

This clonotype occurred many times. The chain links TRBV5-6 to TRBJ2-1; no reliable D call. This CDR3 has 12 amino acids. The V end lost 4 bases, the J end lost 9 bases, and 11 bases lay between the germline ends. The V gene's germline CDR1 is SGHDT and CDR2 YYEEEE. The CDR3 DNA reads TGTGCCAGCAGCATCCTCATCGGTGAGCAGTTCTTC. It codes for CASSILIGEQFF. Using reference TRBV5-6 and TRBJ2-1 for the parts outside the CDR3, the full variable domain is DAGVTQSPTHLIKTRGQQVTLRCSPKSGHDTVSWYQQALGQGPQFIFQYYEEEERQRGNFPDRFSGHQFPNYSSELNVNALLLGDSALYLCASSILIGEQFFGPGTRLTVL.

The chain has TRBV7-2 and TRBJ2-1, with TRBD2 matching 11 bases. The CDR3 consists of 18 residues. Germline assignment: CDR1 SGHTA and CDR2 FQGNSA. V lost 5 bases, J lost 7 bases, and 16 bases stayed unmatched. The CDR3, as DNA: TGTGCCAGCAGCGATGGGACTAGCGGCCTCCAACAGCGGAATGAGCAGTTCTTC. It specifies CASSDGTSGLQQRNEQFF.

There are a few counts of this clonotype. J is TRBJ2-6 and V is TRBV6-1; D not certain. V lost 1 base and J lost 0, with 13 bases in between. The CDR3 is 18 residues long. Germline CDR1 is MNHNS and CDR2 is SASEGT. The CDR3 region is CASSEGIESLSGANVLTF. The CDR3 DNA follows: TGTGCCAGCAGTGAAGGGATTGAATCCCTCTCTGGGGCCAACGTCCTGACTTTC.